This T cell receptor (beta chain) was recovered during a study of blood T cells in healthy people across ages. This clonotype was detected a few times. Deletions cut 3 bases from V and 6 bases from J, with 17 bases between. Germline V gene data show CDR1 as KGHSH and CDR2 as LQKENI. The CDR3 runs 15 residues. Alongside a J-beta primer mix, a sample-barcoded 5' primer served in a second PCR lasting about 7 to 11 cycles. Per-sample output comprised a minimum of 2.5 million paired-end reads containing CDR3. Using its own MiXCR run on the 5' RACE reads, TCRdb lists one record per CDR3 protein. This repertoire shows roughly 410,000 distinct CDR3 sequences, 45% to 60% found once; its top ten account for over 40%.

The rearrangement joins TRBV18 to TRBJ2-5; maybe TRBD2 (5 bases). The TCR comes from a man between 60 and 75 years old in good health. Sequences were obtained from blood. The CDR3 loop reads CASSPPAGIQKTQYF. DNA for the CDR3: TGTGCCAGCTCACCGCCTGCCGGGATTCAGAAGACCCAGTACTTC.